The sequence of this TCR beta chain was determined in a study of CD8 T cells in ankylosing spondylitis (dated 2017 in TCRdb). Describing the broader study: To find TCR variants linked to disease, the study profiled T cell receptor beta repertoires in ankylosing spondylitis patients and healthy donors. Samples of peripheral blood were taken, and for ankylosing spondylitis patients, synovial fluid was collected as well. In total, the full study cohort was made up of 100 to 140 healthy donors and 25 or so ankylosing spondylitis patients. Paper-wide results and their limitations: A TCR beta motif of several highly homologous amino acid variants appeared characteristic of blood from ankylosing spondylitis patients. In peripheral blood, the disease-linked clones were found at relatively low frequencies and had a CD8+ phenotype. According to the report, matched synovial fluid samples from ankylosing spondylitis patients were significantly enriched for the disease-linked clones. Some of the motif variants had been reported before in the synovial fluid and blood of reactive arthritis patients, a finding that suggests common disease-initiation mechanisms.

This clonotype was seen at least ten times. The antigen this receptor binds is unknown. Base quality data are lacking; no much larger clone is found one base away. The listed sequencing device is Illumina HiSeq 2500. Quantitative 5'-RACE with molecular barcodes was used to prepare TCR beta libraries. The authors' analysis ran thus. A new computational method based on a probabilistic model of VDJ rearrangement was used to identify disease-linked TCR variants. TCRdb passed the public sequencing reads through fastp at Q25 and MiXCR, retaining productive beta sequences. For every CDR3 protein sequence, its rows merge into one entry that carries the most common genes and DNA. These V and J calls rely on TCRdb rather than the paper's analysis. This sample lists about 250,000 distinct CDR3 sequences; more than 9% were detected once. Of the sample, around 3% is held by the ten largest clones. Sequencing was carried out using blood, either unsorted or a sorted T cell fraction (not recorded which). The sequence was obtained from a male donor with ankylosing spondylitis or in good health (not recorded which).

This receptor carries the CDR3 CASSHEGGNTEAFF. The nucleotides are TGTGCCAGCAGCCACGAGGGAGGGAACACTGAAGCTTTCTTT. The chain employs TRBV3-1 and TRBJ1-1; the D gene lacks a confident call. The germline V gene (reference sequence) provides CDR1 LGHDT and CDR2 YNNKEL. The junction carries 9 bases between V and J, which are trimmed by 3 bases and 1 base respectively. CDR3 length: 14 amino acids, cysteine to phenylalanine. Kept here is only the CDR3 DNA, which spans 42 bases and is read in frame from base 1.